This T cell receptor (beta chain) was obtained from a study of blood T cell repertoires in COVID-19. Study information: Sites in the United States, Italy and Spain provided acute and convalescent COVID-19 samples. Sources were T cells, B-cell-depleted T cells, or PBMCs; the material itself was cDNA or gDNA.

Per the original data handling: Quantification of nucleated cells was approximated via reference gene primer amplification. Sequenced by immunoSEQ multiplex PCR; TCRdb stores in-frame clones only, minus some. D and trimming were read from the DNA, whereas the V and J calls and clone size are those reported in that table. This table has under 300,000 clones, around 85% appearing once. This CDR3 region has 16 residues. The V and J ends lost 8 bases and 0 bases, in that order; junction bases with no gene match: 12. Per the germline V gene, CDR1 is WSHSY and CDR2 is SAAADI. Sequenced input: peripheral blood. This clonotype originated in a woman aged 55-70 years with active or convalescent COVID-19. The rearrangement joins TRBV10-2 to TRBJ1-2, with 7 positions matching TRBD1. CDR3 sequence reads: CASGPTTTGANYGYTF. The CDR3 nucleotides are TGCGCCAGCGGGCCTACGACAACAGGGGCTAACTATGGCTACACCTTC.